Reported below is one T cell receptor beta chain. Some clones are missing from TCRdb's copy, which holds only in-frame ones; the method was immunoSEQ multiplex PCR. This sample has 97,000 or so clones, with roughly nine tenths found just once. The Seattle patients, enrolled during active infection, were followed longitudinally. This record belongs to a study of blood T cell repertoires in COVID-19. About the research overall: Samples came from the United States, Italy and Spain, spanning acute and convalescent COVID-19.

The CDR3 runs to 13 residues. Trimming removed 6 bases from V and 3 bases from J, with 11 bases in between. Input material: peripheral blood. The sequence was obtained from a woman between 45 and 60 years old with COVID-19, enrolled during active disease. This chain uses TRBV12-3 or TRBV12-4 with TRBJ2-5, with D possibly matching TRBD1 (5 bases). CDR3 loop: CASSLTEKETQYF. The CDR3 nucleotides are TGTGCCAGCAGCCTGACAGAGAAAGAGACCCAGTACTTC.